This T cell receptor (beta chain) was sequenced in a study of Ad26.COV2.S vaccination and SARS-CoV-2 variants (dated by TCRdb to about 2021). The study in broad terms: Sequencing of the TCRbeta repertoire served to evaluate the specificity and breadth of SARS-CoV-2-reactive T cell receptors following Ad26.COV2.S vaccination. The TCR-sequenced set comprised about 32 samples: around 20 Ad26.COV2.S vaccine recipients, 5 placebo recipients and 8 SARS-CoV-2 convalescent individuals.

The paper as a whole reports these results and caveats: Comparable non-spike TCR breadth was observed between vaccine and placebo recipients, consistent with only spike being contained in the vaccine. Higher spike-specific TCR breadth was observed in Ad26.COV2.S recipients than in placebo recipients (P = 0.0014). After vaccination, spike-specific CD8+ and CD4+ T cell responses were reported to show substantial breadth. It was noted by the authors that total T cell responses may have been underestimated by the TCR breadth and depth analyses.

TCRbeta CDR3 regions were sequenced with the immunoSEQ Assay. After extraction, genomic DNA underwent amplification by bias-controlled multiplex PCR, followed by high-throughput sequencing. On the authors' methods: To quantify the absolute abundance of each unique TCRbeta CDR3 region, sequences were collapsed and filtered. Usable DNA was measured by amplifying reference genes present in all nucleated cells, and TCRbeta template counts were normalized to that usable DNA to estimate T cell fraction. Repertoire TCRs were annotated as SARS-CoV-2-specific when V gene, CDR3 amino acid sequence and J gene were exactly matched to a known reactive TCR set. The reference SARS-CoV-2 TCR set was obtained from MIRA and was filtered for enrichment in COVID-19-positive ImmuneCODE repertoires, whereby public or cross-reactive TCRs were removed. Based on the MIRA antigens, annotated TCRs were further analysed at the level of specific ORF or position within ORF. Breadth was defined as the number of annotated unique rearrangements divided by the total number of unique productive rearrangements, and depth was defined as the summed frequency of the annotated unique rearrangements. Two-sided Wilcoxon rank-sum tests were used to compare TCR breadth between groups. Here the immuneACCESS table is served through TCRdb, limited to in-frame sequences with V and J called. Missing clones are a known gap in these copies; in checked studies unresolved V genes cover under half, and the rest lacks a known reason. Clone size and the V and J calls come from that table; the DNA yielded D and trimming. This sample lists around 350,000 clones; under 95% were detected once. In total, the top ten clones hold 3.9% of the sample.

For this clone: Its antigen specificity is not known. Per-base qualities were not stored, and no clone one base away is much larger.

In light of the paper, this sample's time point label describes: individuals recovered from natural SARS-CoV-2 infection. From a lookup of the germline V gene, CDR1 and CDR2 are MRHNA and SNTAGT. Deletion took 4 bases off V and 5 bases off J, with a span of 11 bases between the germline ends. The CDR3 measures 13 amino acids from cysteine to phenylalanine. Here the CDR3 DNA is all that survives: 39 bases in frame from base 1. The chain uses TRBV6-4 and TRBJ1-2; TRBD1 is a possible D gene, resting on 6 matching bases. The receptor was isolated from a human donor who had recovered from COVID-19. The sequencing here drew on peripheral blood, taken after recovery from COVID-19. The DNA sequence follows: TGTGCCAGCAGTGCAGGGGCAGGTTATGGCTACACCTTC. Its amino acids are CASSAGAGYGYTF.